These 15 T cell receptor beta chains were sequenced from one sample in a study of response to subunit inactivated influenza vaccine. TCRdb reprocessed the RT-PCR reads with MiXCR, giving one entry per CDR3 protein. Here the sample spans roughly 790,000 distinct CDR3 sequences, over 20% being singletons. The sequencing here drew on PBMCs from blood, taken about 5 days after vaccination. Receptors originate from a man in his forties or fifties who received an inactivated influenza vaccine.

The V call is TRBV5-1, the J call TRBJ1-5; possibly TRBD1 for D (5 bases). The germline V gene encodes CDR1 SGHRS and CDR2 YFSETQ. Between the trimmed V and J ends, which lost 4 bases and 6 bases, there was a span of 17 bases. This CDR3 has 15 amino acids. This chain's CDR3 is CASSIGPGRAQPQHF. CDR3 sequence (DNA): TGCGCCAGCAGCATTGGACCGGGACGAGCTCAGCCCCAGCATTTT.

There are a few counts of this clonotype. This chain joins TRBV6-2 or TRBV6-3 and TRBJ2-2; 15 bases are a match to TRBD2. The V segment lost 5 bases and the J segment 0 bases; nucleotides outside the gene matches: 10. The CDR3 covers 20 residues. CDR1 and CDR2 from the germline V gene are MNHEY and SVGEGT. Here the CDR3 reads CASSRPMGLAGGTNTGELFF. CDR3 DNA: TGTGCCAGCAGTCGTCCAATGGGACTAGCGGGAGGAACGAACACCGGGGAGCTGTTTTTT.

This clonotype was recorded once. V and J are TRBV18 and TRBJ2-6; TRBD2 is a possible D gene (6 bases). Trimming removed 3 bases at V and 0 bases at J, with 9 bases between. In germline, CDR1 is KGHSH, CDR2 LQKENI. The CDR3 is 16 amino acids. The CDR3 DNA reads TGTGCCAGCTCACCCGGGGGAAGCTCTGGGGCCAACGTCCTGACTTTC. It yields the protein CASSPGGSSGANVLTF.

This sequence joins TRBV7-9 and TRBJ2-7; maybe TRBD1 (6 bases). The CDR3 is 15 amino acids. The germline V and J ends were trimmed by 3 bases and 5 bases, with 17 bases remaining between them. CDR1 SEHNR and CDR2 FQNEAQ come from the germline V gene (reference sequence). The CDR3 sequence: CASSFTGFGIDEQYF. The CDR3 coding sequence is TGTGCCAGCAGCTTTACAGGGTTTGGGATCGACGAGCAGTACTTC.

V usage is TRBV15 and J usage is TRBJ2-7; the D gene is possibly TRBD2 (6 bases). Trimming took 1 base from V and 5 from J, leaving 9 bases between them. Germline V gives CDR1 LNHNV, CDR2 YYDKDF (reference sequence). The CDR3 covers 13 residues. The CDR3 region is CATSRGPGDEQYF. DNA for the CDR3: TGTGCCACCAGCAGAGGCCCGGGGGACGAGCAGTACTTC.

The rearrangement joins TRBV23-1 to TRBJ1-1; D not resolved. TRBV23-1 is annotated as an ORF whose role is uncertain. The V and J ends lost 0 bases and 5 bases respectively, with 7 bases between them. The CDR3 is made up of 13 amino acids. The CDR3, as DNA: TGCGCCAGCAGTCAATCGACTCGTACTGAAGCTTTCTTT. This translates into CASSQSTRTEAFF.

This clonotype appeared a few times. The chain carries TRBV5-6 and TRBJ1-5; 7 positions match TRBD1. From germline, CDR1 is SGHDT and CDR2 YYEEEE. V was pared by 4 bases and J by 6 bases, with 7 bases of the junction left unmatched. This CDR3 has 14 amino acids. This CDR3 reads CASSQYRGGQPQHF. The CDR3 coding sequence is TGTGCCAGCAGCCAATACAGGGGAGGTCAGCCCCAGCATTTT.

There are a few counts of this clonotype. The J gene is TRBJ2-5, the V gene TRBV9; D possibly corresponds to TRBD2 (5 bases). The CDR3 is 15 residues long. V was pared by 3 bases and J by 0 bases, with 12 bases between. Germline V CDR1 and CDR2: SGDLS, YYNGEE. The CDR3 nucleotides are TGTGCCAGCAGCGCCCTTTCGGGGTACCAAGAGACCCAGTACTTC. This codes for CASSALSGYQETQYF.

The rearrangement links TRBV5-1 to TRBJ2-1; 7 bases are shared with TRBD1. Losses at the gene ends were 1 base for V and 5 bases for J; bases not matched to a gene: 6. This CDR3 spans 15 amino acids. Per the germline V gene, CDR1 is SGHRS and CDR2 is YFSETQ. The CDR3 protein is CASSLTGQTNNEQFF. The CDR3 DNA reads TGCGCCAGCAGCTTGACGGGACAGACAAACAATGAGCAGTTCTTC.

Ten or more counts support this clonotype. V is TRBV12-3 or TRBV12-4 and J is TRBJ2-7; D ambiguous. The ends were cut back, 8 bases at V and 6 bases at J, with 11 bases in the middle. This CDR3 contains 11 residues. The CDR3 region has the DNA TGTGCCAGCTATGGGTTTTGCGAGCAGTACTTC. Residues: CASYGFCEQYF.

The chain has TRBV9 and TRBJ2-2; the match to TRBD1 covers 7 bases. Losses at the gene ends were 0 bases for V and 6 bases for J; bases not matched to a gene: 11. This CDR3 has 17 residues. Per the germline V gene, CDR1 is SGDLS and CDR2 is YYNGEE. For the CDR3, the DNA is TGTGCCAGCAGCGTAGCCCTATTGACAGGGCGGTCCGGGGAGCTGTTTTTT. Encoded protein: CASSVALLTGRSGELFF.

The rearrangement joins TRBV6-2 or TRBV6-3 to TRBJ2-5; TRBD2 matches 10 bases. The CDR3 sequence is 13 residues long. Germline CDR1 reads MNHEY; CDR2 reads SVGEGT. V gave up 7 bases and J gave up 13 bases; unmatched junction bases: 12. CDR3 loop: CASTNGLAVLGYF. The CDR3 coding sequence is TGTGCCAGCACCAACGGACTAGCGGTACTCGGGTACTTC.

J is TRBJ1-6 and V is TRBV20-1, with D perhaps matching TRBD1 (5 bases). The CDR3 extends over 17 amino acids. V shed 1 base and J shed 1 base, with 14 bases lying between them. The V gene's germline CDR1 is DFQATT and CDR2 SNEGSKA (reference sequence). Here the CDR3 reads CSARGAGGGSYNSPLHF. CDR3 in DNA: TGCAGTGCTAGAGGGGCTGGGGGAGGGTCCTATAATTCACCCCTCCACTTT.

The chain is built from TRBV6-5 and TRBJ1-5; D is possibly TRBD1 (5 bases). The germline V gene has CDR1 MNHEY and CDR2 SVGAGI. V was shortened by 4 bases and J by 0 bases, with 13 bases between the two germline ends. This CDR3 has 16 amino acids. CDR3 in amino acids: CASSSTGLYSNQPQHF. CDR3 in DNA: TGTGCCAGCAGTTCTACAGGCCTCTATAGCAATCAGCCCCAGCATTTT.

The CDR3 bases are TGTGCCATCAGTGAGTCGATAGGCCTGACTCGGACGGCTGAAGCTTTCTTT. Amino acids: CAISESIGLTRTAEAFF. This sequence joins TRBV10-3 and TRBJ1-1; D remains ambiguous. CDR1 and CDR2 from the germline V gene are ENHRY and SYGVKD. The CDR3 is 17 amino acids. The V gene lost 0 bases and the J gene lost 6 bases, with 20 bases spanning the gap.